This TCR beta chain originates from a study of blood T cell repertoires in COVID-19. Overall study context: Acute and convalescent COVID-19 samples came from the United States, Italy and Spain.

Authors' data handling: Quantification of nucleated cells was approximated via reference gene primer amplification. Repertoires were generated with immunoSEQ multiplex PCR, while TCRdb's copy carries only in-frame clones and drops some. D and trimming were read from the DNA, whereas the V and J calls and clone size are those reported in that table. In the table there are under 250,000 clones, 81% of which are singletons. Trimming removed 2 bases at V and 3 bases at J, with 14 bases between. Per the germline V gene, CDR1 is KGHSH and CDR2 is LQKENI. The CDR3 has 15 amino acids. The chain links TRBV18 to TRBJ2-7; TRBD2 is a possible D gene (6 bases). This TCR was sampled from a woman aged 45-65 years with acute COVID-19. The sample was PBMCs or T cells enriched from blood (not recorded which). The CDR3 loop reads CASSPGGQTLYEQYF. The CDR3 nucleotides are TGTGCCAGCTCACCAGGAGGGCAGACCCTCTACGAGCAGTACTTC.